This TCR beta chain stems from a study of blood T cell repertoires in COVID-19. Study information: Samples representing acute and convalescent COVID-19 were sourced from the United States, Italy and Spain.

This clone was seen just once. Per the original data handling: The authors estimated nucleated cell counts from reference gene primer amplification. Repertoires were generated with immunoSEQ multiplex PCR, while TCRdb's copy carries only in-frame clones and drops some. V and J calls and clone size are copied from that table; D and trimming were computed from the DNA. The data show under 200,000 clones, roughly 80% seen once. V lost 7 bases, J lost 7 bases, and 14 bases lay in between. The CDR3 totals 13 residues. Germline CDR1 SNHLY, CDR2 FYNNEI. The chain has TRBV2 and TRBJ1-5; a weak D match, TRBD1 (5 bases). This clonotype was obtained from a woman in her thirties with acute or convalescent COVID-19. The sequencing input was peripheral blood. Here the CDR3 DNA reads TGTGCCAGCACCTCGCGGGGGGAACAGCCCCAGCATTTT. It is translated as CASTSRGEQPQHF.